A selection of T cell receptor beta chains follows, all from one sample in a study of T-cell reconstitution after alpha-beta-depleted transplantation in children. One entry per CDR3 protein results from TCRdb running MiXCR on the PCR reads. There are about 980,000 distinct CDR3 sequences in the sample; roughly 31% occur only once, and roughly 31% lies in the top ten. Sequenced here: PBMCs, mostly from graft donor cells, sampled 360 days after TCRalphabeta/CD19-depleted stem cell transplant. All receptors come from a boy under two years old who had a stem cell transplant for SCID, so the T cells may come from the graft donor. The CDR3 runs from the conserved cysteine through the conserved F or W. D genes are given only for firm matches. Only some rows state a clone size, as once, few, many or a class for expanded clones.

TRBV20-1	few	.	TRBJ1-5	TGCAGTGCTAGAGATCTTGGCAGGGGTCCTAATCAGCCCCAGCATTTT	CSARDLGRGPNQPQHF
TRBV6-5	few	TRBD1	TRBJ1-2	TGTGCCAGCAGTTACTCTGGGACAGGGGGCGGCTACACCTTC	CASSYSGTGGGYTF
TRBV7-2	.	TRBD2	TRBJ2-2	TGTGCCAGCAGCTTTTTCGGGGGAGGGGCCGGGGAGCTGTTTTTT	CASSFFGGGAGELFF
TRBV5-5	.	.	TRBJ1-5	TGTGCCAGCAGCACTCCCCCGCGACAGAAGATTAGCAATCAGCCCCAGCATTTT	CASSTPPRQKISNQPQHF
TRBV25-1	.	TRBD2	TRBJ2-2	TGTGCCAGCAGTGCCCCTAGGGGACTAGCGGGTTGGAACACCGGGGAGCTGTTTTTT	CASSAPRGLAGWNTGELFF
TRBV7-2	.	.	TRBJ2-5	TGTGCCAGCAGCTTATGGGGCAGGGCGTACCAAGAGACCCAGTACTTC	CASSLWGRAYQETQYF
TRBV6-1	.	.	TRBJ1-5	TGTGCCAGCAGGGAAGGACGGCCCCAGCATTTT	CASREGRPQHF
TRBV3-1	.	.	TRBJ2-2	TGTGCCAGCAGTTCCCTTCTCCAGGGGCCGGACACCGGGGAGCTGTTTTTT	CASSSLLQGPDTGELFF
TRBV10-3	.	TRBD2	TRBJ2-3	TGTGCCATCAGTGAACCTAGCGGCGGCACAGATACGCAGTATTTT	CAISEPSGGTDTQYF
TRBV5-1	.	TRBD2	TRBJ2-1	TGCGCCAGCAGCGAACAGCTAGCGGCCGGATACAATGAGCAGTTCTTC	CASSEQLAAGYNEQFF
TRBV6-5	.	.	TRBJ1-6	TGTGCCAGCAGTTACCCGGAAGCGGCAAATTCACCCCTCCACTTT	CASSYPEAANSPLHF
TRBV20-1	few	.	TRBJ1-2	TGCAGTGCCTCCTATGGGAGGGCTCCCCTTGGCTACACCTTC	CSASYGRAPLGYTF
TRBV27	many	.	TRBJ1-4	TGTGCCAGCAGTTGGGGGCCCAGTGAAAAACTGTTTTTT	CASSWGPSEKLFF
TRBV6-5	many	.	TRBJ2-3	TGTGCCAGCAGTTACTTAGGGGGAGATACGCAGTATTTT	CASSYLGGDTQYF
TRBV4-1	few	.	TRBJ2-3	TGCGCCAGCAGCAAAGAGTGGAGGGCAGATACGCAGTATTTT	CASSKEWRADTQYF
TRBV20-1	few	.	TRBJ2-7	TGCAGTGCTACCTTACAGGGATTCGGCTTCTACGAGCAGTACTTC	CSATLQGFGFYEQYF
TRBV20-1	.	TRBD1	TRBJ1-2	TGCAGTGCTAGCTCAGGGGGCCCCAACTATGGCTACACCTTC	CSASSGGPNYGYTF
TRBV10-3	.	TRBD2	TRBJ2-1	TGTGCCATCGGGCTAGCGGGGGGAACCGTCCACAATGAGCAGTTCTTC	CAIGLAGGTVHNEQFF
TRBV28	.	TRBD1	TRBJ1-4	TGTGCCAGCAGTTTAAGAGCGACAGGGATTCGGGAAAAACTGTTTTTT	CASSLRATGIREKLFF
TRBV29-1	few	.	TRBJ2-1	TGCAGCGTCCGGGACCCGGAGAATGAGCAGTTCTTC	CSVRDPENEQFF
TRBV15	.	.	TRBJ2-3	TGTGCCACCAGCAGAGCCGAAGGATCCCGGCCCCATACGCAGTATTTT	CATSRAEGSRPHTQYF
TRBV11-1	few	TRBD1	TRBJ2-4	TGTGCCAGCAGCTTAGGTTCCCGGACAGGGATGTTAAAAAGTGGGGACATTCAGTACTTC	CASSLGSRTGMLKSGDIQYF
TRBV7-6	.	.	TRBJ2-1	TGTGCCAGCAGCTTAAGGACTGCATACAATGAGCAGTTCTTC	CASSLRTAYNEQFF
TRBV20-1	.	.	TRBJ2-7	TGCAGTGCTAGAGATAGGGCACAGAGGTCGTACGAGCAGTACTTC	CSARDRAQRSYEQYF
TRBV28	.	TRBD2	TRBJ2-5	TGTGCCAGCAGTTTGTCGGGACTAGCGGCCTACGGGGGGGAGACCCAGTACTTC	CASSLSGLAAYGGETQYF
TRBV30	.	TRBD1	TRBJ1-2	TGTGCCTGTGACCTCCAGGGGGCCCCTCGCTATGGCTACACCTTC	CACDLQGAPRYGYTF
TRBV3-1	.	TRBD1	TRBJ2-6	TGTGCCAGCAGCCGTATCGTTGGACAGGGATCCGGGGCCAACGTCCTGACTTTC	CASSRIVGQGSGANVLTF
TRBV28	.	.	TRBJ1-6	TGTGCCAGCAGCTCCGGGAGATATAATTCACCCCTCCACTTT	CASSSGRYNSPLHF
TRBV4-1	.	.	TRBJ2-7	TGCGCCAGCAGCCAAGAATCTCGGGGGCGTCACGAGCAGTACTTC	CASSQESRGRHEQYF
TRBV12-3/TRBV12-4	.	.	TRBJ2-7	TGTGCCAGCAGTTTAGGTGCAGTCGCGCAGTACTTC	CASSLGAVAQYF
TRBV29-1	few	.	TRBJ2-3	TGCAGCCCCGCGAGGTATACCACAGATACGCAGTATTTT	CSPARYTTDTQYF
TRBV11-3	few	.	TRBJ2-3	TGTGCCAGCAGCTTAGAGGGACATAGCACAGATACGCAGTATTTT	CASSLEGHSTDTQYF
TRBV27	many	.	TRBJ2-2	TGTGCCAGCAGTTTCCTCCAAAACACCGGGGAGCTGTTTTTT	CASSFLQNTGELFF
TRBV2	.	.	TRBJ1-6	TGTGCCAGCAGTGAATCCCGGACCCCGTTGGCCCTCCACTTT	CASSESRTPLALHF
TRBV5-1	.	.	TRBJ2-5	TGCGCCAGCAGCTTTTCCTCGGGGGCCGGGGAGACCCAGTACTTC	CASSFSSGAGETQYF
TRBV7-9	few	.	TRBJ2-7	TGTGCCAGCAGCTTAACGACAGGGACTCCCTACGAGCAGTACTTC	CASSLTTGTPYEQYF
TRBV7-2	.	.	TRBJ1-4	TGTGCCAGCAGCTCCCACCCGGGGGAAAAACTGTTTTTT	CASSSHPGEKLFF
TRBV24-1	.	TRBD2	TRBJ2-5	TGTGCCACCAGTGGTACTCGGAGCGGGGGCTGGGAGACCCAGTACTTC	CATSGTRSGGWETQYF
TRBV10-3	few	.	TRBJ2-1	TGTGCCATCAGTGAGTACCCTACTAGTCACAATGAGCAGTTCTTC	CAISEYPTSHNEQFF
TRBV5-1	few	.	TRBJ2-3	TGCGCCAGCAGCCCCGGACGGCTGAATATTGGCACAGATACGCAGTATTTT	CASSPGRLNIGTDTQYF
TRBV9	.	.	TRBJ2-1	TGTGCCAGCAGCGTAAGTGGGGCCTTAAGGTCCTACAATGAGCAGTTCTTC	CASSVSGALRSYNEQFF
TRBV20-1	few	TRBD1	TRBJ1-1	TGCAGTGCGGGGGGACAGGGGGATATTATCAACACTGAAGCTTTCTTT	CSAGGQGDIINTEAFF
TRBV3-1	.	.	TRBJ2-1	TGTGCCAGCAGCCCGGGACCGATCACAGACAATGAGCAGTTCTTC	CASSPGPITDNEQFF
TRBV5-1	.	.	TRBJ1-6	TGCACCAGCAGGGGAGGACGCCTCCACTTT	CTSRGGRLHF
TRBV6-5	.	TRBD1	TRBJ2-7	TGTGCCAGCAGTTACACCGCATACCCGGGACAGGGAACCTACGAGCAGTACTTC	CASSYTAYPGQGTYEQYF
TRBV27	.	TRBD1	TRBJ1-5	TGTGCCAGCAGTTTAAGGGGGCGCTCCAATCAGCCCCAGCATTTT	CASSLRGRSNQPQHF
TRBV6-2/TRBV6-3	.	.	TRBJ2-1	TGTGCCAGCAGTTACCGCCCGTTTTCCTACAATGAGCAGTTCTTC	CASSYRPFSYNEQFF
TRBV5-1	.	TRBD1	TRBJ2-5	TGCGCCAGCTCCTCTGAAGGGGGCCGCGAGACCCAGTACTTC	CASSSEGGRETQYF
TRBV6-2/TRBV6-3	.	TRBD1	TRBJ2-5	TGTGCCAGCAGCATCGACAGGGCTGTTGAGACCCAGTACTTC	CASSIDRAVETQYF
TRBV7-9	few	TRBD2	TRBJ2-4	TGTGCCAGCAGCCACCCGACTAGCGGGGGGACTTCAAACATTCAGTACTTC	CASSHPTSGGTSNIQYF